These 5 T cell receptor beta chains originate from one sample sequenced in a study of technical replicates of blood from several donors. Sequencing used immunoSEQ multiplex PCR; TCRdb keeps in-frame clones, though not all of them. Here the sample spans some 70,000 clones, roughly 90% being singletons. Source material: PBMCs. These receptor sequences come from a human donor in good health. Some clones in this sample may be carry-over from other donors' samples.

This chain connects TRBV19 to TRBJ2-7; tentative D call: TRBD1 (5 bases). The germline V and J ends were trimmed by 4 bases and 5 bases, with 12 bases remaining between them. Germline V gene data show CDR1 as LNHDA and CDR2 as SQIVND (reference sequence). This CDR3 comprises 13 residues. The CDR3: CASSTARQNEQYF. For the CDR3, the DNA is TGTGCCAGTAGTACGGCGAGACAGAACGAGCAGTACTTC.

V usage is TRBV5-4 and J usage is TRBJ2-7; TRBD2 matches at 7 bases. CDR1 SGHNT and CDR2 YYREEE come from the germline V gene (reference sequence). The CDR3 runs 15 residues. V trimming: 4 bases; J trimming: 3 bases; junction bases outside the gene matches: 10. Here the CDR3 DNA reads TGTGCCAGCAGCCCGAATGCGCGGGAGCTCTACGAGCAGTACTTC. Translating it yields CASSPNARELYEQYF.

This chain connects TRBV5-1 to TRBJ2-7, with D possibly TRBD1 on 6 matching bases. In germline, CDR1 is SGHRS, CDR2 YFSETQ. The CDR3 totals 15 residues. V was shortened by 4 bases and J by 0 bases, with 14 bases between the two germline ends. CDR3 in amino acids: CASSRSGDTSYEQYF. For the CDR3, the DNA is TGCGCCAGCAGCCGATCCGGGGACACCTCCTACGAGCAGTACTTC.

This chain links TRBV30 with TRBJ2-3, with 14 positions matching TRBD2. The germline V gene encodes CDR1 GTSNPN and CDR2 SVGIG (reference sequence). CDR3 length: 15 residues. Germline trimming cut 2 bases from V and 6 bases from J; bases unmatched to any gene: 4. The CDR3: CAWSRGLAGADTQYF. CDR3 bases: TGTGCCTGGAGTAGGGGACTAGCGGGAGCTGATACGCAGTATTTT.

V and J are TRBV5-1 and TRBJ1-2; no clear D. Deletions cut 0 bases from V and 0 bases from J, with 9 bases between. The CDR3 length is 15 residues. From germline, CDR1 is SGHRS and CDR2 YFSETQ. Here the CDR3 DNA reads TGCGCCAGCAGCTTGGCTTCCACTCCTAACTATGGCTACACCTTC. This encodes CASSLASTPNYGYTF.